One T cell receptor beta chain is described in this entry. The antigen is unknown. Germline loops: CDR1 LGHNA, CDR2 YSLEER. The CDR3 consists of 16 residues. The ends were cut back, 1 base at V and 7 bases at J, with 20 bases in the middle. It was with a sample-barcoded 5' primer and a J-beta primer mix that a second PCR of about 7 to 12 cycles was run. Through a template-switch adaptor with 12 random nucleotides, each cDNA molecule received a tag. In TCRdb, the 5' RACE reads were re-called with MiXCR into one record per CDR3 protein. The sample records roughly 1.5 million distinct CDR3 sequences, approximately 43% being singletons. The sample comes from a study of blood T cells in healthy people across ages. The study, taken as a whole, reports: A roughly linear age-dependent decrease characterized TCR beta diversity per million T cells.

The source of this sequence is a woman between 18 and 29 years old in good health. The material sequenced was blood. The rearrangement joins TRBV4-3 to TRBJ2-7; unclear D gene. Written as DNA, the CDR3 is TGCGCCAGCAGCCAAGGAAAGGACCCGAGATACAATGAGCAGTACTTC. Its translation is CASSQGKDPRYNEQYF.